The 2 T cell receptor beta chains presented below share a single source sample, sequenced in a study of shared clonotypes between healthy human individuals. Repertoires were generated with immunoSEQ multiplex PCR, while TCRdb's copy carries only in-frame clones and drops some. The sample holds approximately 470,000 clones; over 70% are singletons and the top ten take roughly 13%. Specimen: PBMCs. These receptors all stem from a woman aged 35 to 49 in good health. Some clones in this sample may be carry-over from other donors' samples.

On this clone itself: A read error likely explains this, since a far larger clone differs by one base. The same CDR3 arises from other DNA sequences in this sample as well. This chain connects TRBV18 to TRBJ2-7; the D gene is possibly TRBD2 (6 bases). Germline V CDR1 and CDR2: KGHSH, LQKENI. This CDR3 contains 12 residues. This chain's CDR3 is CASSSGSGEQYF. The CDR3 bases are TGTGCTAGTTCCTCAGGTAGCGGCGAGCAGTACTTC. Full variable domain (missing parts from reference TRBV18 and TRBJ2-7): NAGVMQNPRHLVRRRGQEARLRCSPMKGHSHVYWYRQLPEEGLKFMVYLQKENIIDESGMPKERFSAEFPKEGPSILRIQQVVRGDSAAYFCASSSGSGEQYFGPGTRLTVT.

The V call is TRBV29-1, the J call TRBJ1-5; perhaps TRBD1 as D (5 bases). Germline values: CDR1 SQVTM, CDR2 ANQGSEA. Trimming stripped 4 bases from V and 4 bases from J, with 11 bases between. The CDR3 covers 13 residues. CDR3 DNA: TGCAGCGTTGCCGAGACAGCTAATCAGCCCCAGCATTTT. It specifies CSVAETANQPQHF.